A selection of T cell receptor beta chains follows, all from one sample in a study of cytomegalovirus exposure and HLA in healthy donors. Clones were read by immunoSEQ multiplex PCR, and TCRdb kept only the in-frame ones, dropping some. The sample yields some 120,000 clones, around four fifths seen once. The sample was PBMCs. These receptors all stem from a woman aged 40-49 years in good health and CMV-seropositive. Both conserved end residues are part of each CDR3. Fields, in order: D gene, V gene, clone size, J gene, CDR3 protein, CDR3 DNA. D genes are given only for firm matches. Not all rows give a size; the values are once, few, many and, for expanded clones, a class.

TRBD2	TRBV4-1	NA	TRBJ2-3	CASSQPTSGVLRDTQYF	TGCGCCAGCAGCCAACCTACTAGCGGGGTCCTCCGAGATACGCAGTATTTT
TRBD1	TRBV6-6	NA	TRBJ2-7	CASSTHRQGHEQYF	TGTGCCAGCTCAACCCACCGACAGGGCCACGAGCAGTACTTC
NA	TRBV5-4	NA	TRBJ2-1	CASSARRGNEQFF	TGTGCCAGCAGCGCTCGGAGGGGCAATGAGCAGTTCTTC
TRBD2	TRBV7-2	NA	TRBJ2-3	CASSLSVAGGPGTQYF	TGTGCCAGCAGCTTAAGCGTAGCGGGAGGGCCTGGTACGCAGTATTTT
NA	TRBV5-1	NA	TRBJ2-3	CASSVEGTDTQYF	TGCGCCAGCAGCGTGGAGGGGACAGATACGCAGTATTTT
TRBD1	TRBV6-5	NA	TRBJ2-1	CASSYPRTGGYNEQFF	TGTGCCAGCAGTTACCCCCGGACAGGGGGTTACAATGAGCAGTTCTTC
TRBD2	TRBV6-5	NA	TRBJ2-1	CASSYQSGRFDEQFF	TGTGCCAGCAGCTATCAGAGCGGGAGATTCGATGAGCAGTTCTTC
NA	TRBV27	once	TRBJ2-1	CVSSLSVGNEQFF	TGTGTCAGCAGTTTATCGGTCGGCAATGAGCAGTTCTTC
TRBD1	TRBV5-5	NA	TRBJ1-5	CASSLGGQGASWDQPQHF	TGTGCCAGCAGCTTGGGAGGACAGGGGGCGAGTTGGGATCAGCCCCAGCATTTT
NA	TRBV7-9	NA	TRBJ2-1	CASSSDSSYNEQFF	TGTGCCAGCAGTTCTGACAGCTCCTACAATGAGCAGTTCTTC
NA	TRBV5-1	few	TRBJ2-7	CASSLAGGLNWEQYF	TGCGCCAGCAGCTTGGCCGGCGGCCTCAATTGGGAGCAGTACTTC
NA	TRBV10-1	NA	TRBJ1-1	CASSGAGDTEAFF	TGCGCCAGCAGTGGAGCGGGGGATACTGAAGCTTTCTTT
NA	TRBV11-3	NA	TRBJ2-7	CASSLDFQRVRSYEQYF	TGTGCCAGCAGCTTAGACTTCCAGCGGGTCCGCTCCTACGAGCAGTACTTC
NA	TRBV19	NA	TRBJ1-1	CASSTKRNTEAFF	TGTGCCAGTAGTACTAAGAGGAACACTGAAGCTTTCTTT
TRBD2	TRBV19	NA	TRBJ2-1	CASSIRPQLAGAVHEQFF	TGTGCCAGTAGTATCCGGCCACAACTAGCGGGAGCTGTTCATGAGCAGTTCTTC
TRBD2	TRBV13	NA	TRBJ2-7	CASRSRASGTQNSYEQYF	TGTGCCAGCAGATCTAGGGCTAGCGGGACCCAGAATTCCTACGAGCAGTACTTC
NA	TRBV19	NA	TRBJ2-1	CASSITGSKVVNEQFF	TGTGCCAGTAGTATAACGGGAAGTAAAGTGGTCAATGAGCAGTTCTTC
NA	TRBV5-1	NA	TRBJ1-1	CASSLEAAITEAFF	TGCGCCAGCAGCTTGGAAGCGGCCATAACTGAAGCTTTCTTT
NA	TRBV5-1	NA	TRBJ1-5	CASSLEGGNQPQHF	TGCGCCAGCAGCTTGGAAGGGGGCAATCAGCCCCAGCATTTT
NA	TRBV7-6	NA	TRBJ1-5	CASSGQGSNQPQHF	TGTGCCAGCAGCGGCCAGGGGAGCAATCAGCCCCAGCATTTT
TRBD2	TRBV7-3	NA	TRBJ2-1	CASSSGLVKANEQFF	TGTGCCAGCAGCTCAGGACTAGTCAAGGCGAATGAGCAGTTCTTC
NA	TRBV30	NA	TRBJ1-3	CAWTLRRGAVNTIYF	TGTGCCTGGACCCTAAGACGGGGGGCGGTAAACACCATATATTTT
NA	TRBV15	NA	TRBJ2-2	CATRGTSYTGELFF	TGTGCCACCCGCGGAACTAGCTACACCGGGGAGCTGTTTTTT
NA	TRBV6-5	NA	TRBJ2-1	CASTSEVGSYNEQFF	TGTGCCAGCACCAGCGAGGTGGGCTCCTACAATGAGCAGTTCTTC
NA	TRBV19	NA	TRBJ2-7	CANHKGTYEQYF	TGTGCCAACCACAAGGGGACCTACGAGCAGTACTTC
NA	TRBV21-1	NA	TRBJ2-5	CASSKGGRDSRHQETQYF	TGTGCCAGCAGCAAAGGTGGGCGGGACTCCAGGCACCAAGAGACCCAGTACTTC
NA	TRBV9	once	TRBJ2-3	CASSVGAYLVVNTQYF	TGTGCCAGCAGCGTAGGAGCGTATTTAGTGGTAAATACGCAGTATTTT
TRBD2	TRBV4-3	NA	TRBJ2-7	CASSQDRIAGVSEQYF	TGCGCCAGCAGCCAAGATCGGATAGCGGGAGTTTCCGAGCAGTACTTC
NA	TRBV4-1	many	TRBJ2-5	CASSQDPSGAQQETQYF	TGCGCCAGCAGCCAAGATCCCTCAGGGGCCCAACAAGAGACCCAGTACTTC
TRBD1	TRBV5-1	NA	TRBJ2-7	CASSWDRARNEQYF	TGCGCCAGCAGCTGGGACAGGGCAAGGAACGAGCAGTACTTC
TRBD1	TRBV9	NA	TRBJ2-1	CASSDWTGANNEQFF	TGTGCCAGCAGCGACTGGACAGGGGCTAACAATGAGCAGTTCTTC
TRBD1	TRBV6-6	NA	TRBJ1-1	CASSGQVFGDTEAFF	TGTGCCAGCAGCGGACAGGTTTTCGGGGACACTGAAGCTTTCTTT
TRBD2	TRBV4-1	NA	TRBJ2-5	CASSQDQTGGTQYF	TGCGCCAGCAGCCAAGATCAAACGGGAGGGACCCAGTACTTC
NA	TRBV11-2	NA	TRBJ2-1	CASSLTNRVGNEQFF	TGTGCCAGCAGCTTAACGAACAGGGTCGGCAATGAGCAGTTCTTC
TRBD1	TRBV4-1	NA	TRBJ2-7	CASSQDRTGYPSYEQYF	TGCGCCAGCAGCCAAGATAGGACAGGCTATCCCTCCTACGAGCAGTACTTC
TRBD2	TRBV6-5	once	TRBJ2-7	CASSGGGAHEQYF	TGTGCCAGCAGTGGCGGGGGAGCCCACGAGCAGTACTTC
NA	TRBV7-9	NA	TRBJ1-2	CASSTPRQALAF	TGTGCCAGCAGCACCCCAAGACAGGCCCTTGCTTTC
TRBD2	TRBV9	NA	TRBJ2-1	CASSALNSGSSYNEQFF	TGTGCCAGCAGCGCTCTGAATAGCGGGAGCTCCTACAATGAGCAGTTCTTC
NA	TRBV7-9	NA	TRBJ2-1	CSSSGFLRPYNEQFF	TGTTCCAGCAGCGGTTTCTTGCGGCCATACAATGAGCAGTTCTTC
TRBD1	TRBV29-1	NA	TRBJ1-2	CSVELGQGNYGYTF	TGCAGCGTTGAGTTGGGACAGGGCAACTATGGCTACACCTTC
TRBD2	TRBV19	once	TRBJ2-3	CASRGATGFSGTTDTQYF	TGTGCCAGTAGGGGGGCTACCGGCTTTAGCGGGACCACAGATACGCAGTATTTT
TRBD1	TRBV7-8	NA	TRBJ1-3	CASSLSRTGSGNTIYF	TGTGCCAGCAGCTTATCCCGGACAGGGAGTGGAAACACCATATATTTT
TRBD1	TRBV30	NA	TRBJ2-7	CAWGTGPYEQYF	TGTGCCTGGGGGACAGGGCCCTACGAGCAGTACTTC
TRBD2	TRBV19	few	TRBJ2-1	CASSRTSGLNEQFF	TGTGCCAGTAGTAGAACTAGCGGGCTTAATGAGCAGTTCTTC
TRBD2	TRBV9	NA	TRBJ2-2	CASSVTGGYTGELFF	TGTGCCAGCAGCGTCACGGGAGGGTACACCGGGGAGCTGTTTTTT
TRBD2	TRBV7-3	NA	TRBJ2-3	CASSSQAGGKDTQYF	TGTGCCAGCAGCTCCCAAGCGGGAGGAAAAGATACGCAGTATTTT
NA	TRBV5-1	NA	TRBJ1-1	CASSLDTGTTEAFF	TGCGCCAGCAGCTTGGATACAGGAACCACTGAAGCTTTCTTT